The 12 T cell receptor beta chains in this list originate from one sample, sequenced in a study of human T cells and chemical hapten exposure. TCRdb reprocessed the RACE reads via MiXCR and lists one record per CDR3 protein. In the table there are about 380,000 distinct CDR3 sequences, nearly 5% of which are singletons. Indicated time point: patch test 1, 2 weeks after DPC sensitization. Treatment reported: therapeutic diphenylcyclopropenone sensitization with weekly scalp DPC. The sequencing used whole blood, collected in connection with sensitization to the hapten diphenylcyclopropenone (DPC). The receptors shown here come from a woman aged 45 to 65 with alopecia areata. Some clones in this sample may be carry-over from other donors' samples.

About this clonotype itself: A single base separates this from a much larger clone, so it may be a read error. The V call is TRBV6-5, the J call TRBJ2-1; 7 bases map to TRBD2. The junction had 11 bases not matched to a gene; V was cut back by 2 bases and J by 7 bases. The CDR3 is made up of 16 amino acids. In germline, CDR1 is MNHEY, CDR2 SVGAGI. CDR3 sequence: CASSYPGSWEGNEQFF. The CDR3 DNA reads as TGTGCCAGCAGTTACCCGGGTTCTTGGGAGGGTAATGAGCAGTTCTTC.

At least ten counts were recorded for this clonotype. The chain carries TRBV6-5 and TRBJ2-3, with no clear D. Trimming stripped 6 bases from V and 1 base from J, with 11 bases between. This CDR3 has 14 residues. Germline V CDR1 and CDR2: MNHEY, SVGAGI. CDR3 bases: TGTGCCAGCAGCTACGAGCAGGGCACAGATACGCAGTATTTT. Translation gives CASSYEQGTDTQYF.

Only a few counts were recorded for this clonotype. CDR3 residues: CASSFFSGISTDTQYF. The DNA of the CDR3 is TGTGCCAGCAGCTTCTTTAGCGGGATTAGCACAGATACGCAGTATTTT. V is TRBV7-8 and J is TRBJ2-3; TRBD2 matches at 8 bases. Germline assignment: CDR1 SGHVS and CDR2 FQNEAQ. The CDR3 contains 16 residues. Losses at the gene ends were 3 bases for V and 0 bases for J; bases not matched to a gene: 5.

This clonotype was counted between two and nine times. As DNA, the CDR3 is TGTGCCAGCATACAGGGGGAAATGGGGAACACTGAAGCTTTCTTT. As protein: CASIQGEMGNTEAFF. The chain recombines TRBV5-6 with TRBJ1-1, with 8 nucleotides matching TRBD1. V shed 6 bases, J shed 1 base, and the junction held 8 bases outside the gene matches. The CDR3 is 15 amino acids. From germline, CDR1 is SGHDT and CDR2 YYEEEE.

The gene calls are TRBV12-3 or TRBV12-4 and TRBJ1-2, with D maybe TRBD1 (5 bases). This CDR3 has 13 amino acids. V lost 7 bases to trimming and J lost 2 bases, with 11 bases between them. The CDR3 loop is CASTPSGNYGYTF. The CDR3 nucleotides are TGTGCCAGCACCCCATCAGGGAACTATGGCTACACCTTC.

This rearrangement joins TRBV12-3 or TRBV12-4 to TRBJ1-6; the D is unclear. The CDR3 spans 17 residues. Trimming took 3 bases from V and 0 from J, leaving 12 bases between them. The CDR3 DNA reads as TGTGCCAGCAGTTTGGACGGCCCGAGCTCCTATAATTCACCCCTCCACTTT. It yields the protein CASSLDGPSSYNSPLHF.

This clonotype has a count of ten or more. The DNA is left out, because the CDR3 cannot be placed on it with certainty; the CDR3 is given as TCRdb lists it. The chain has TRBV12-3 or TRBV12-4 and TRBJ1-5. The CDR3 has 16 residues if both end residues are counted. The CDR3 reads CASILGGSGSNQPQHF.

In its sample, this clonotype was seen a few times. The chain joins TRBV20-1 to TRBJ1-5, with TRBD1 as a possible D gene (6 bases). Germline values: CDR1 DFQATT, CDR2 SNEGSKA (reference sequence). The CDR3 totals 14 residues. Trimming pared 5 bases from V and 4 bases from J, leaving 15 bases between. As DNA, the CDR3 is TGCAGTGCTGGGCCCTCGGACAGTAATCAGCCCCAGCATTTT. This translates into CSAGPSDSNQPQHF.

This clonotype showed up just a few times. This sequence joins TRBV7-9 and TRBJ2-7; TRBD1 is a possible D gene (5 bases). The germline V gene has CDR1 SEHNR and CDR2 FQNEAQ (reference sequence). V was clipped by 3 bases and J by 0 bases, with 12 bases between them. CDR3 length: 15 residues. The CDR3 coding sequence is TGTGCCAGCAGCTTGATAGGGGCCTACTCCTACGAGCAGTACTTC. Protein: CASSLIGAYSYEQYF.

V usage is TRBV29-1 and J usage is TRBJ1-5; 9 bases align to TRBD1. Germline CDR1 SQVTM, CDR2 ANQGSEA. The V segment lost 2 bases and the J segment 6 bases; nucleotides outside the gene matches: 2. The CDR3 sequence is 13 residues long. For the CDR3, the DNA is TGCAGCGTTGAATTGGGACAGGGTCAGCCCCAGCATTTT. Residues: CSVELGQGQPQHF.

This clonotype has only a few counts. This chain links TRBV9 with TRBJ1-1; D is unclear. The CDR3 runs to 16 residues. The germline V gene encodes CDR1 SGDLS and CDR2 YYNGEE. V gave up 4 bases and J gave up 3 bases, with 19 bases separating them. CDR3 protein: CASSPRTPEAHTEAFF. CDR3 bases: TGTGCCAGCAGCCCCCGGACCCCGGAGGCCCACACTGAAGCTTTCTTT.

The sample holds a few counts of this clonotype. The chain has TRBV25-1 and TRBJ2-5; 7 bases match TRBD2. Germline V gene sequence: CDR1 MGHDK, CDR2 SYGVNS. The CDR3 spans 15 residues. The junction had 11 bases not matched to a gene; V was cut back by 5 bases and J by 5 bases. CDR3 in DNA: TGTGCCAGCAGTCCCTATGAGGGAGCGGGGGAGACCCAGTACTTC. This translates into CASSPYEGAGETQYF.